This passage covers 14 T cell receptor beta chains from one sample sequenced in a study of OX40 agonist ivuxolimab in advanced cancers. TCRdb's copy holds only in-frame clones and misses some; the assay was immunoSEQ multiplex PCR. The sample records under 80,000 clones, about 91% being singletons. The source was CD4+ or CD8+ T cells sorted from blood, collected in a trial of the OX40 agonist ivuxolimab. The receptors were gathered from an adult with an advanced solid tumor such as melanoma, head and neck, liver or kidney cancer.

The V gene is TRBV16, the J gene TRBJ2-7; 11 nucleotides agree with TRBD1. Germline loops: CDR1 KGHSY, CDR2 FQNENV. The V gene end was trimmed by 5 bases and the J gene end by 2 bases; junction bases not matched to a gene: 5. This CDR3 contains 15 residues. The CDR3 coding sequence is TGTGCCAGCAGCAAACCGGGACAGGGGGCCTACGAGCAGTACTTC. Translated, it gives CASSKPGQGAYEQYF.

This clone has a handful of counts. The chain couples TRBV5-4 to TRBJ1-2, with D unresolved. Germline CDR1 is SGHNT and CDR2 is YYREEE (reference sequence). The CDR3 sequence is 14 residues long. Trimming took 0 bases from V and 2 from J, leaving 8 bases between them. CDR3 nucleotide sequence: TGTGCCAGCAGCTTGGATGAGCAAAACTATGGCTACACCTTC. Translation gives CASSLDEQNYGYTF.

The CDR3 is CASSQVSTEETQYF. The CDR3 nucleotides are TGCGCCAGCAGCCAAGTGTCGACTGAAGAGACCCAGTACTTC. The chain uses TRBV4-1 and TRBJ2-5, with D uncertain. The V gene's germline CDR1 is MGHRA and CDR2 YSYEKL. The V gene lost 1 base and the J gene lost 3 bases, with 9 bases spanning the gap. The CDR3 is made up of 14 amino acids.

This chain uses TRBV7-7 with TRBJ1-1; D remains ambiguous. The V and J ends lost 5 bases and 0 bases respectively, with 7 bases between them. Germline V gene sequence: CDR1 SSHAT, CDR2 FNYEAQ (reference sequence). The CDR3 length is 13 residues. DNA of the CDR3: TGTGCCAGCAGCCGACCAGTGAACACTGAAGCTTTCTTT. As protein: CASSRPVNTEAFF.

This CDR3 reads CASSRGTGGANEQYF. CDR3 coding DNA: TGTGCCAGTTCCCGAGGGACAGGGGGCGCGAACGAGCAGTACTTC. V is TRBV19 and J is TRBJ2-7; 12 nucleotides match TRBD1. CDR1 and CDR2 from the germline V gene are LNHDA and SQIVND (reference sequence). The J segment lost 5 bases and the V segment lost 8 bases, leaving 10 bases of the junction unmatched. The CDR3 contains 15 residues. Drawing the rest from reference TRBV19 and TRBJ2-7, the complete variable domain is DGGITQSPKYLFRKEGQNVTLSCEQNLNHDAMYWYRQDPGQGLRLIYYSQIVNDFQKGDIAEGYSVSREKKESFPLTVTSAQKNPTAFYLCASSRGTGGANEQYFGPGTRLTVT.

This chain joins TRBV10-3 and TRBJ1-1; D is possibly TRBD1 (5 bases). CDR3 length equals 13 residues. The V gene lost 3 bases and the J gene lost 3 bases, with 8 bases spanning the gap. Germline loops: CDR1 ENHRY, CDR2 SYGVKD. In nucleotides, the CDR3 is TGTGCCATCAGTGACGGCAGGGACACTGAAGCTTTCTTT. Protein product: CAISDGRDTEAFF.

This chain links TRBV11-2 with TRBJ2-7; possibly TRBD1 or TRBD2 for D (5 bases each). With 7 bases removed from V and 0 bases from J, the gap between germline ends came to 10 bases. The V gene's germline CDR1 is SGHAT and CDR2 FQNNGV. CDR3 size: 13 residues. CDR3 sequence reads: CASNRDHSYEQYF. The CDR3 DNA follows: TGTGCCAGCAACCGGGACCACTCCTACGAGCAGTACTTC.

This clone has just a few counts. The CDR3 reads CASSLPGQGYGYTF. CDR3 DNA: TGTGCCAGCAGTTTGCCCGGACAGGGCTATGGCTACACCTTC. The genes are TRBV28 and TRBJ1-2, with TRBD1 matching 8 bases. The V segment lost 3 bases and the J segment 4 bases; nucleotides outside the gene matches: 4. CDR3 length: 14 amino acids. The V gene's germline CDR1 is MDHEN and CDR2 SYDVKM.

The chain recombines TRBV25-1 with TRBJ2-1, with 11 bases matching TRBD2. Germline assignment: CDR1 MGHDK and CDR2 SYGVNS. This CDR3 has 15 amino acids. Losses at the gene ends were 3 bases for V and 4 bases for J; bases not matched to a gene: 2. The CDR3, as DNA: TGTGCCAGCAGTGATCTAGCGGGAGGATACAATGAGCAGTTCTTC. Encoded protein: CASSDLAGGYNEQFF.

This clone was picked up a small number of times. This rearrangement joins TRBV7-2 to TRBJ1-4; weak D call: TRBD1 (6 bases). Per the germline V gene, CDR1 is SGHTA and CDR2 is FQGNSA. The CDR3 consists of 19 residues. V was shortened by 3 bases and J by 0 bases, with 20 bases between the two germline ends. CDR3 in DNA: TGTGCCAGCAGCTTGCCCTTACTGGACAGAGCAACAACTAATGAAAAACTGTTTTTT. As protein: CASSLPLLDRATTNEKLFF.

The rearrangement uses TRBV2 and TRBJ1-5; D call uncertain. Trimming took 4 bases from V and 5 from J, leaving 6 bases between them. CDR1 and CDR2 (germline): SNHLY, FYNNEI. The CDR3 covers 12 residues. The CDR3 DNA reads TGTGCCAGCAGTGTATCTCATCAGCCCCAGCATTTT. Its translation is CASSVSHQPQHF.

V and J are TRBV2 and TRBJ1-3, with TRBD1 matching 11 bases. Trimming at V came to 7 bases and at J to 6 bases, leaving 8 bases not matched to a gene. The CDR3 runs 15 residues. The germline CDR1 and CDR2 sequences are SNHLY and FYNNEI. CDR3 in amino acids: CASTQGTGGSNTIYF. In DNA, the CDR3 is TGTGCCAGCACCCAGGGGACAGGGGGTTCAAACACCATATATTTT.

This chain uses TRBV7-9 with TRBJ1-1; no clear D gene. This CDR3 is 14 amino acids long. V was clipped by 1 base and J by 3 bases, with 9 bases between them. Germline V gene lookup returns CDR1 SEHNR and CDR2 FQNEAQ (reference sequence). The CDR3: CASSLVRADTEAFF. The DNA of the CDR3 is TGTGCCAGCAGCTTAGTTAGGGCGGACACTGAAGCTTTCTTT.

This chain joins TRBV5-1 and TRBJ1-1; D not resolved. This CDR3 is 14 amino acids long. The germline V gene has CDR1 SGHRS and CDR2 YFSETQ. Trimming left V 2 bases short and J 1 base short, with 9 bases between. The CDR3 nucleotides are TGCGCCAGCAGCTTATACCACCAGAACACTGAAGCTTTCTTT. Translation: CASSLYHQNTEAFF.